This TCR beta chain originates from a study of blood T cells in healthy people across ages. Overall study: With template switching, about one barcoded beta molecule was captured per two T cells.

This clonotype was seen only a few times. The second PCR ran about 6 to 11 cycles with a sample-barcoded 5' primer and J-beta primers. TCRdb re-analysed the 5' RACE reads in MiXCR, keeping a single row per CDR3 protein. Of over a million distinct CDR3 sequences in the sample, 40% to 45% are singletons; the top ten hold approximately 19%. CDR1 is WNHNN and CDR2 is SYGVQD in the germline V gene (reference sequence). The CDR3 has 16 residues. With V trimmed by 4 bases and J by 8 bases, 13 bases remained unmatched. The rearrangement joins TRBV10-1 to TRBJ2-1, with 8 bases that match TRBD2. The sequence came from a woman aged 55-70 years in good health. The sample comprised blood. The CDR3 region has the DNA TGCGCCAGCAGTGGAGAGAGGGTAACGGGAGGGCATGAGCAGTTCTTC. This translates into CASSGERVTGGHEQFF.